A single T cell receptor (beta chain) is shown here with its context. The antigen is undetermined. V was clipped by 8 bases and J by 2 bases, with 10 bases between them. The CDR3 covers 13 residues. The germline gives CDR1 SGHDT, CDR2 YYEEEE. Generated by immunoSEQ multiplex PCR, the TCRdb table keeps only in-frame clones and is missing some. The sample lists approximately 23,000 clones, about two thirds seen once, with approximately 13% in the top ten. Viral peptide pool expansion of antigen-specific CD4+ T cells preceded sequencing in the ViraFEST assay. Isolating CD4+ T cells followed approximately nine days of culture. Neither prior SARS-CoV-2 infection nor positive nucleocapsid antibodies were present in the vaccine recipients. The sample is drawn from a study of vaccination effects on CD4 cells after COVID-19.

The TCR comes from a human donor who received a COVID-19 vaccine. The chain employs TRBV5-6 and TRBJ2-2; D gene uncertain. Sample: CD4+ T cells from PBMCs cultured with HCoV-OC43 spike peptides, taken before COVID-19 vaccination. The subset was: HCoV-OC43 spike overlapping peptide pool stimulation. The CDR3 nucleotides read TGTGCCAGTAGAACACTAAACACCGGGGAGCTGTTTTTT. Its translation: CASRTLNTGELFF.